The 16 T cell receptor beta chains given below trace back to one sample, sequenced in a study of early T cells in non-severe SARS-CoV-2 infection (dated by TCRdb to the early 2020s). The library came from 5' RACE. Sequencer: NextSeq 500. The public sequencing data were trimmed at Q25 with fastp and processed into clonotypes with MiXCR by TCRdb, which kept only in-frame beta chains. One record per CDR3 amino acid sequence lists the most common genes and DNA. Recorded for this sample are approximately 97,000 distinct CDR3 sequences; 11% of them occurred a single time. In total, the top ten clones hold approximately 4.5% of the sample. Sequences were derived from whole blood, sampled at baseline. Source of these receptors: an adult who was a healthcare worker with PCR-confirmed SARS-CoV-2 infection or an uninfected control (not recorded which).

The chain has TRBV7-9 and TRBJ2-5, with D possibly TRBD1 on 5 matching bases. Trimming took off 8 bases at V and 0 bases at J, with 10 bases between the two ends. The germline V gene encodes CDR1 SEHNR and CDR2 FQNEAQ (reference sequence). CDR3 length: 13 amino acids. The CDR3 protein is CASRPTDQETQYF. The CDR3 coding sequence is TGTGCCAGCCGACCGACAGACCAAGAGACCCAGTACTTC.

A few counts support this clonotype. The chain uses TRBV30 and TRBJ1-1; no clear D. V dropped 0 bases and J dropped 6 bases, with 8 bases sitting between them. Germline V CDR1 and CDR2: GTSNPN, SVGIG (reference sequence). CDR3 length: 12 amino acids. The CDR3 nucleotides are TGTGCCTGGAGTGTAGCTATTTCTGAAGCTTTCTTT. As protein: CAWSVAISEAFF. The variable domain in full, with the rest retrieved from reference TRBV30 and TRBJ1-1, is SQTIHQWPATLVQPVGSPLSLECTVEGTSNPNLYWYRQAAGRGLQLLFYSVGIGQISSEVPQNLSASRPQDRQFILSSKKLLLSDSGFYLCAWSVAISEAFFGQGTRLTVV.

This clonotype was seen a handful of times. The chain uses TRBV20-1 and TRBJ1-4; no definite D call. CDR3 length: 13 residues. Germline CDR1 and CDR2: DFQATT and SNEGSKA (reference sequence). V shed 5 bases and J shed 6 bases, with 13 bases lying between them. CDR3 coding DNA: TGCAGTGCTGATCCGGGAGTAGATGAAAAACTGTTTTTT. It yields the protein CSADPGVDEKLFF.

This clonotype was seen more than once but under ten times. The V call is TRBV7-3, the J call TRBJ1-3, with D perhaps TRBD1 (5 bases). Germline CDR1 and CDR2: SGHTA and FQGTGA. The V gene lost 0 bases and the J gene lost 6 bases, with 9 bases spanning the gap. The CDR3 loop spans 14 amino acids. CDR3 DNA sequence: TGTGCCAGCAGCTTAACAGGGGAGGAAAACACCATATATTTT. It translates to CASSLTGEENTIYF.

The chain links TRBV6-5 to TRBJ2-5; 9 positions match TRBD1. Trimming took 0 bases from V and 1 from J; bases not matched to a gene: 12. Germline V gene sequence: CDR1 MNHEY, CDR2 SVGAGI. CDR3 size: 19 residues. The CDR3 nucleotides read TGTGCCAGCAGTTACTCCGGACAGGGGATACCTCGGGTCCAAGAGACCCAGTACTTC. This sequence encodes CASSYSGQGIPRVQETQYF.

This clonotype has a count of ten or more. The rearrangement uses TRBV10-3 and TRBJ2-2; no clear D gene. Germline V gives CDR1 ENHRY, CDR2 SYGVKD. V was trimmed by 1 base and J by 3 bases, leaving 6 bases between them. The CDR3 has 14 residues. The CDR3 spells CAISEWEDTGELFF. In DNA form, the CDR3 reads TGTGCCATCAGTGAGTGGGAAGACACCGGGGAGCTGTTTTTT.

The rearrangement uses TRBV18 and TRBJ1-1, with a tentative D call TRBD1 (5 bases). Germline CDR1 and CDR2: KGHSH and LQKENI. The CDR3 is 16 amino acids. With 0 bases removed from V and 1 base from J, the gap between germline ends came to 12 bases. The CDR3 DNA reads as TGTGCCAGCTCACCACCGTTCGGGGGTAGGAACACTGAAGCTTTCTTT. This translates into CASSPPFGGRNTEAFF.

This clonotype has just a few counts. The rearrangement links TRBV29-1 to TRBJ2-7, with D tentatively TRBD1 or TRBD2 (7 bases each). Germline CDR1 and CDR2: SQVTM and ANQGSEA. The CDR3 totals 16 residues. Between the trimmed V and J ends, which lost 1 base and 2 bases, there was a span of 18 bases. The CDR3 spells CSVEARSGDSPYEQYF. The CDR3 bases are TGCAGCGTTGAAGCCCGGAGCGGGGACAGCCCCTACGAGCAGTACTTC.

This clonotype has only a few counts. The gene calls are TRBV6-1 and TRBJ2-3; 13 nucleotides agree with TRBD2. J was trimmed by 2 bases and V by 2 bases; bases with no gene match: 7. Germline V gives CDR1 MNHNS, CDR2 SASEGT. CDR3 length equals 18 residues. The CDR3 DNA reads TGTGCCAGCAGTGAATCGGGGGGACTAGCGGGGCACACAGATACGCAGTATTTT. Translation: CASSESGGLAGHTDTQYF.

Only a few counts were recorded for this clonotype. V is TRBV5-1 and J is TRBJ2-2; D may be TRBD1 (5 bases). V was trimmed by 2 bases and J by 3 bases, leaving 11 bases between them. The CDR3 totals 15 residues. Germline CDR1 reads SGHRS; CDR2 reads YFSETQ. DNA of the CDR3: TGCGCCAGCAGCTTTGGTCAGGGTGACACCGGGGAGCTGTTTTTT. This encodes CASSFGQGDTGELFF. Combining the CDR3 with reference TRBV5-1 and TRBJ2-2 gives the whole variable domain KAGVTQTPRYLIKTRGQQVTLSCSPISGHRSVSWYQQTPGQGLQFLFEYFSETQRNKGNFPGRFSGRQFSNSRSEMNVSTLELGDSALYLCASSFGQGDTGELFFGEGSRLTVL.

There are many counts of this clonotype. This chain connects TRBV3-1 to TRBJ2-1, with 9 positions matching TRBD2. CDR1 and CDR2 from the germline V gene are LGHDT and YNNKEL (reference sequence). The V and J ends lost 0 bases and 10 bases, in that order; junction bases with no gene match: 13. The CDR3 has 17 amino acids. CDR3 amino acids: CASSQDVGLAGRNEQFF. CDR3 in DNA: TGTGCCAGCAGCCAAGATGTGGGGCTAGCGGGAAGGAACGAGCAGTTCTTC.

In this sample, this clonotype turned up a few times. In nucleotides, the CDR3 is TGTGCCTGGAGTTCGCCGGGACTAGCGGTTCGCACCTACGAGCAGTACTTC. This codes for CAWSSPGLAVRTYEQYF. This chain links TRBV30 with TRBJ2-7, with 11 bases matching TRBD2. CDR3 length equals 17 residues. Trimming removed 2 bases from V and 2 bases from J; junction bases left unmatched: 11. Germline V gene sequence: CDR1 GTSNPN, CDR2 SVGIG (reference sequence).

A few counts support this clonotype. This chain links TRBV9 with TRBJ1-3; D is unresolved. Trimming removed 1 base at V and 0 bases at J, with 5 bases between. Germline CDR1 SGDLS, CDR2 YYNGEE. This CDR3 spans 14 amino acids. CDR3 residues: CASSVQVSGNTIYF. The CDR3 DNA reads TGTGCCAGCAGCGTACAAGTCTCTGGAAACACCATATATTTT.

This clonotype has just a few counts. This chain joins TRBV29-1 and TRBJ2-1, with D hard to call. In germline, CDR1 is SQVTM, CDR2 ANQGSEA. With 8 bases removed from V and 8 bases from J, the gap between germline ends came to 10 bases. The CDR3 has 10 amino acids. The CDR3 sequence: CSTVRDEQFF. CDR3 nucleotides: TGCAGCACTGTTCGGGATGAGCAGTTCTTC.

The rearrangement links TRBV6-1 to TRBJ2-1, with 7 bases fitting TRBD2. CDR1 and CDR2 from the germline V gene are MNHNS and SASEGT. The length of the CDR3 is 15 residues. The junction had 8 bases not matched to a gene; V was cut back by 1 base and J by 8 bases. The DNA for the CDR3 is TGTGCCAGCAGTGAAGTGCCGGGGGAGGGCGATGAGCAGTTCTTC. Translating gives CASSEVPGEGDEQFF.

The CDR3 spells CSVGSPGYTF. The CDR3 region has the DNA TGCAGCGTTGGGAGCCCTGGCTACACCTTC. V is TRBV29-1 and J is TRBJ1-2; D remains unclear. The germline V gene has CDR1 SQVTM and CDR2 ANQGSEA. The V and J ends lost 4 bases and 7 bases respectively, with 7 bases between them. The CDR3 spans 10 residues.